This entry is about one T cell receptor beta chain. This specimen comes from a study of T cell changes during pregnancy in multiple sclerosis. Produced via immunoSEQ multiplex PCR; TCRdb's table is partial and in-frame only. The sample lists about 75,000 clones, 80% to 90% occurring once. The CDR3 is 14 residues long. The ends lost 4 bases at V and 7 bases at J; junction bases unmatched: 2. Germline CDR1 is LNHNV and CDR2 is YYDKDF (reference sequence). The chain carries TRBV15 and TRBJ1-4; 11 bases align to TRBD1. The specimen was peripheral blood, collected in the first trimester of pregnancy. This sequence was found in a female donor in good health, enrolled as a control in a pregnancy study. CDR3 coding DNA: TGTGCCACCAGCAAGGACAGGGGGCCTGAAAAACTGTTTTTT. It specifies CATSKDRGPEKLFF.